The rows below give T cell receptor beta chains drawn from one sample of a study of radiotherapy plus CTLA-4 blockade in lung cancer. Assay used: immunoSEQ multiplex PCR; TCRdb lists only in-frame clones, some missing. The sample holds 70,000 to 90,000 clones, roughly 80% seen once. Source: peripheral blood, taken from a patient treated with radiotherapy plus ipilimumab. All receptors derive from a human donor with non-small cell lung cancer who had stable disease on radiotherapy plus ipilimumab. CDR3s include the opening cysteine and the closing phenylalanine or tryptophan. A D gene is named only where the DNA matches it firmly. Clone size, where shown, is once, few, many, or a class for clones that have expanded.

v_gene	d_gene	j_gene	abundance	CDR3aa	CDR3nt
TRBV28	TRBD1	TRBJ1-1	NA	CASSPGEGAFEAFF	TGTGCCAGCAGTCCCGGGGAGGGGGCCTTTGAAGCTTTCTTT
TRBV4-1	TRBD1	TRBJ2-1	once	CASSQVGTDNEQFF	TGCGCCAGCAGCCAAGTTGGGACAGACAATGAGCAGTTCTTC
TRBV4-1	NA	TRBJ1-5	NA	CASSQDGGNIQPQHF	TGTGCCAGCAGCCAAGATGGGGGGAATATACAGCCCCAGCATTTT
TRBV11-1	NA	TRBJ2-7	few	CASSLDFQGYEQYF	TGTGCCAGCAGCCTAGATTTTCAGGGGTACGAGCAGTACTTC
TRBV5-5	NA	TRBJ1-3	once	CASSPQGRNTIYF	TGTGCCAGCAGCCCTCAGGGAAGGAACACCATATATTTT
TRBV7-2	NA	TRBJ1-2	NA	CASSLDPAGGGYTF	TGTGCCAGCAGCTTAGACCCGGCGGGGGGCGGCTACACCTTC
TRBV7-3	TRBD2	TRBJ2-5	NA	CASSLISGEGETQYF	TGTGCCAGCAGCTTAATATCGGGGGAGGGGGAGACCCAGTACTTC
TRBV28	TRBD1	TRBJ2-2	once	CASSPGTVTGELFF	TGTGCCAGCAGTCCCGGGACAGTCACCGGGGAGCTGTTTTTT
TRBV19	NA	TRBJ2-1	NA	CASALSSRSSYNEQFF	TGTGCCAGCGCCTTATCGTCGAGGAGCTCCTACAATGAGCAGTTCTTC
TRBV6-4	NA	TRBJ2-2	NA	CASSEGEYNGELFF	TGTGCCAGCAGTGAAGGAGAGTACAACGGGGAGCTGTTTTTT
TRBV7-2	NA	TRBJ1-1	NA	CASSLQSWDTEAFF	TGTGCCAGCAGCTTACAATCTTGGGACACTGAAGCTTTCTTT
TRBV11-3	NA	TRBJ2-7	NA	CASSFGNGEQYF	TGTGCCAGCAGCTTTGGAAACGGGGAGCAGTACTTC
TRBV19	TRBD2	TRBJ2-1	NA	CASSVGGSPIDEQFF	TGTGCCAGTAGTGTGGGCGGGAGCCCAATTGATGAGCAGTTCTTC
TRBV27	TRBD1	TRBJ1-6	NA	CASSIQTGYNSPLHF	TGTGCCAGCAGTATCCAGACAGGGTATAATTCACCCCTCCACTTT
TRBV5-1	NA	TRBJ2-4	NA	CASSLDLAKNIQYF	TGCGCCAGCAGCTTGGACCTAGCCAAAAACATTCAGTACTTC
TRBV6-4	TRBD2	TRBJ2-4	NA	CASSDGGGKNIQYF	TGTGCCAGCAGTGACGGGGGGGGAAAGAACATTCAGTACTTC
TRBV9	NA	TRBJ2-5	NA	CASSVEGGVETQYF	TGTGCCAGCAGCGTAGAAGGGGGGGTTGAGACCCAGTACTTC
TRBV6-4	TRBD1	TRBJ1-5	few	CARGDRLKTNSNQPQHF	TGTGCCAGAGGGGACAGGCTAAAGACTAATAGCAATCAGCCCCAGCATTTT
TRBV28	NA	TRBJ1-6	NA	CASSLGRSSYNSPLHF	TGTGCCAGCAGTTTGGGCCGGAGCTCCTATAATTCACCCCTCCACTTT
TRBV6-5	NA	TRBJ1-6	NA	CASSMETSNSPLHF	TGTGCCAGCAGTATGGAGACGAGCAATTCACCCCTCCACTTT
TRBV15	NA	TRBJ1-5	medium-sized	CATSRDRSRGASQHF	TGTGCCACCAGCAGAGATCGGTCCCGGGGGGCCTCCCAGCATTTT
TRBV28	NA	TRBJ2-7	NA	CASSTRGSFPYEQYF	TGTGCCAGCAGCACCCGGGGGAGTTTTCCCTACGAGCAGTACTTC
TRBV7-2	TRBD1	TRBJ2-5	NA	CASSLAGQQETQYF	TGTGCCAGCAGCTTAGCGGGACAGCAAGAGACCCAGTACTTC
TRBV6-1	TRBD2	TRBJ2-7	NA	CATRMLAAPYEQYF	TGTGCCACTCGAATGCTAGCGGCTCCCTACGAGCAGTACTTC
TRBV5-5	NA	TRBJ1-2	NA	CASRVAQAVYGYTF	TGTGCCAGCAGAGTTGCACAGGCCGTCTATGGCTACACCTTC
TRBV10-3	NA	TRBJ1-2	NA	CAISEQGDGYTF	TGTGCCATCAGTGAACAGGGTGATGGCTACACCTTC
TRBV18	TRBD1	TRBJ2-5	NA	CASSPLDRGSVIETQYF	TGTGCCAGCTCACCACTGGACAGGGGGAGCGTGATTGAGACCCAGTACTTC
TRBV19	NA	TRBJ2-3	NA	CASSIESAYTDTQYF	TGTGCCAGTAGTATAGAATCGGCGTACACAGATACGCAGTATTTT
TRBV7-2	NA	TRBJ2-7	few	CASSLDHYEQYF	TGTGCCAGCAGCTTAGACCACTACGAGCAGTACTTC
TRBV10-3	NA	TRBJ1-5	NA	CAISNGGTGEQPQHF	TGTGCCATCAGTAACGGAGGGACGGGGGAGCAGCCCCAGCATTTT
TRBV7-9	NA	TRBJ2-1	few	CASSRHWGSYNEQFF	TGTGCCAGCAGCCGTCATTGGGGCTCCTACAATGAGCAGTTCTTC
TRBV28	NA	TRBJ1-2	once	CASRTPQGLDGYTF	TGTGCCAGCAGAACCCCTCAGGGGCTGGATGGCTACACCTTC
TRBV5-4	TRBD1	TRBJ2-1	NA	CASSHGQDRWSNEQFF	TGTGCCAGCAGCCATGGACAGGACAGGTGGTCCAATGAGCAGTTCTTC
TRBV14	TRBD1	TRBJ2-7	NA	CASSPLPGQGWNEQYF	TGTGCCAGCAGCCCCTTACCGGGACAGGGGTGGAACGAGCAGTACTTC
TRBV7-7	TRBD2	TRBJ2-2	NA	CASSPLTSGGGELFF	TGTGCCAGCAGCCCCCTGACTAGCGGGGGCGGGGAGCTGTTTTTT
TRBV28	NA	TRBJ2-6	NA	CAIRPGTANVLTF	TGTGCCATCCGACCTGGGACGGCCAACGTCCTGACTTTC
TRBV7-8	NA	TRBJ1-6	few	CASSLRTAAYNSPLHF	TGTGCCAGCAGCTTAAGGACCGCGGCCTATAATTCACCCCTCCACTTT
TRBV15	NA	TRBJ1-4	NA	CATSSGLSGDEKLFF	TGTGCCACCAGCAGCGGGTTGTCGGGGGATGAAAAACTGTTTTTT
TRBV4-2	NA	TRBJ2-3	NA	CASSRGGVTDTQYF	TGTGCCAGCAGCCGAGGGGGGGTCACAGATACGCAGTATTTT
TRBV9	TRBD2	TRBJ2-3	NA	CASSPRLAGVADTQYF	TGTGCCAGCAGCCCTCGACTAGCGGGAGTTGCAGATACGCAGTATTTT
TRBV28	NA	TRBJ1-4	once	CASSQGGNEKLFF	TGTGCCAGCAGTCAAGGTGGTAATGAAAAACTGTTTTTT
TRBV6-1	NA	TRBJ1-6	NA	CASSGQGPGVPLHF	TGTGCCAGCAGTGGCCAGGGACCCGGGGTTCCCCTCCACTTT
TRBV30	NA	TRBJ1-6	NA	CAWKLGLGLFPLHF	TGTGCCTGGAAATTGGGACTGGGGCTTTTTCCCCTCCACTTT
TRBV7-2	TRBD2	TRBJ2-2	NA	CASRSNPGLNTGELFF	TGTGCCAGCAGGTCGAATCCGGGACTAAACACCGGGGAGCTGTTTTTT
TRBV19	NA	TRBJ1-6	NA	CASSIDLDLNSPLHF	TGTGCCAGTAGTATAGATCTGGACCTAAATTCACCCCTCCACTTT
TRBV19	NA	TRBJ2-3	NA	CASSPLLTDTQYF	TGTGCCAGTAGCCCATTACTCACAGATACGCAGTATTTT
TRBV6-5	TRBD1	TRBJ1-5	NA	CASSKTGGYQPQHF	TGTGCCAGCAGTAAGACAGGGGGTTATCAGCCCCAGCATTTT
TRBV2	NA	TRBJ2-2	NA	CASRLLSGMAGELFF	TGTGCCAGCAGACTTTTATCCGGGATGGCCGGGGAGCTGTTTTTT
TRBV2	NA	TRBJ2-3	NA	CASSDRKGPTDTQYF	TGTGCCAGCAGTGATAGGAAGGGACCCACAGATACGCAGTATTTT
TRBV29-1	TRBD1	TRBJ2-1	NA	CSVSDRAYNEQFF	TGCAGCGTATCGGACAGGGCCTACAATGAGCAGTTCTTC